This T cell receptor (beta chain) was identified during a study of blood T cells in healthy people across ages. Whole-study findings and limits: Relative to aged donors, long-lived donors carried more naive CD4+ cells and displayed higher diversity.

Concerning this clonotype: As yet, its antigen is unknown.

The ends lost 5 bases at V and 4 bases at J; junction bases unmatched: 8. The CDR3 has 16 residues. Germline CDR1 and CDR2: SEHNR and FQNEAQ (reference sequence). Alongside a J-beta primer mix, a sample-barcoded 5' primer served in a second PCR lasting about 7 to 11 cycles. MiXCR was run by TCRdb on the 5' RACE reads, yielding one entry per CDR3 protein. This sample has approximately 900,000 distinct CDR3 sequences; 25% to 30% occur once, and the top ten carry roughly a tenth. This sample also belongs to another study, concerning T cells of mothers and their children. That work adds: The donors comprised about 6 children and their three healthy Caucasian mothers.

The V gene is TRBV7-9, the J gene TRBJ1-2, with 12 bases fitting TRBD1. The clonotype was recovered from a woman in her 40s in good health. The sequenced sample was blood. The CDR3 DNA reads as TGTGCCAGCAGCCCGGGGACAGGGGGCTTCAGCTATGGCTACACCTTC. Amino acid sequence: CASSPGTGGFSYGYTF. Together with reference TRBV7-9 and TRBJ1-2, the CDR3 gives the full variable domain: DTGVSQNPRHKITKRGQNVTFRCDPISEHNRLYWYRQTLGQGPEFLTYFQNEAQLEKSRLLSDRFSAERPKGSFSTLEIQRTEQGDSAMYLCASSPGTGGFSYGYTFGSGTRLTVV.